This passage covers 30 T cell receptor beta chains from one sample sequenced in a study of blood T cell repertoires in COVID-19. Profiled with immunoSEQ multiplex PCR; TCRdb holds only in-frame clones, not every one. The table records roughly 250,000 clones, about four fifths of them present only once. The material sequenced was peripheral blood. The receptors were gathered from an older woman with acute or convalescent COVID-19.

The chain uses TRBV11-2 and TRBJ2-3; 7 bases are shared with TRBD1. Germline loops: CDR1 SGHAT, CDR2 FQNNGV. The CDR3 runs 16 residues. V lost 5 bases to trimming and J lost 1 base; unmatched junction nucleotides: 9. The CDR3 protein is CASSPWDRYRTDTQYF. DNA of the CDR3: TGTGCCAGCAGCCCGTGGGACAGATATCGCACAGATACGCAGTATTTT.

The rearrangement links TRBV11-2 to TRBJ2-1; D gene uncertain. Trimming stripped 0 bases from V and 6 bases from J, with 6 bases between. The germline CDR1 and CDR2 sequences are SGHAT and FQNNGV. This CDR3 comprises 13 residues. The CDR3, as DNA: TGTGCCAGCAGCTTAGAACAGTTCAATGAGCAGTTCTTC. It translates to CASSLEQFNEQFF.

The chain links TRBV10-3 to TRBJ1-6; D possibly corresponds to TRBD1 (5 bases). This CDR3 has 15 amino acids. Germline V lookup: CDR1 ENHRY, CDR2 SYGVKD. V lost 3 bases and J 2 bases, leaving 8 bases between the germline ends. CDR3 sequence reads: CAISERQTYNSPLHF. The CDR3 DNA sequence: TGTGCCATCAGTGAACGACAGACCTATAATTCACCCCTCCACTTT.

This clone occurred once. This rearrangement joins TRBV7-2 to TRBJ2-1, with a weak D call TRBD2 (5 bases). CDR1 SGHTA and CDR2 FQGNSA come from the germline V gene. Trimming stripped 5 bases from V and 4 bases from J, with 18 bases between. CDR3 length: 16 residues. The CDR3 DNA reads as TGTGCCAGCAGCCCTCGGTTAGGCTCGGGGTACAATGAGCAGTTCTTC. It codes for CASSPRLGSGYNEQFF.

This chain uses TRBV11-2 with TRBJ2-1, with TRBD1 identical over 8 bases. CDR3 length equals 14 residues. The germline V gene has CDR1 SGHAT and CDR2 FQNNGV. V trimming: 6 bases; J trimming: 7 bases; junction bases outside the gene matches: 8. DNA of the CDR3: TGTGCCAGCAGAGGTGGACAGGGTTTGAATGAGCAGTTCTTC. Translating gives CASRGGQGLNEQFF. Using reference TRBV11-2 and TRBJ2-1 for the parts outside the CDR3, the full variable domain is EAGVAQSPRYKIIEKRQSVAFWCNPISGHATLYWYQQILGQGPKLLIQFQNNGVVDDSQLPKDRFSAERLKGVDSTLKIQPAKLEDSAVYLCASRGGQGLNEQFFGPGTRLTVL.

The chain carries TRBV5-6 and TRBJ1-6; TRBD1 is a possible D gene (5 bases). Trimming cost V 5 bases and J 4 bases, with 16 bases left between them. The CDR3 is made up of 16 amino acids. CDR1 and CDR2 from the germline V gene are SGHDT and YYEEEE. The CDR3 coding sequence is TGTGCCAGCAGTTTTCCCGACAGCTCTTATAATTCACCCCTCCACTTT. This translates into CASSFPDSSYNSPLHF. Based on the CDR3 plus reference TRBV5-6 and TRBJ1-6, the full variable domain is DAGVTQSPTHLIKTRGQQVTLRCSPKSGHDTVSWYQQALGQGPQFIFQYYEEEERQRGNFPDRFSGHQFPNYSSELNVNALLLGDSALYLCASSFPDSSYNSPLHFGNGTRLTVT.

Only a few counts were recorded for this clone. This rearrangement joins TRBV19 to TRBJ2-7; 7 bases fit TRBD1. With 6 bases clipped from V and 0 bases from J, the junction kept 11 bases outside the gene matches. CDR3 length equals 16 residues. Per germline, CDR1 LNHDA and CDR2 SQIVND (reference sequence). CDR3 residues: CASSGKETGISYEQYF. In nucleotides, the CDR3 is TGTGCCAGTAGCGGAAAAGAGACAGGGATCTCCTACGAGCAGTACTTC. Complete variable domain (other parts from reference TRBV19 and TRBJ2-7): DGGITQSPKYLFRKEGQNVTLSCEQNLNHDAMYWYRQDPGQGLRLIYYSQIVNDFQKGDIAEGYSVSREKKESFPLTVTSAQKNPTAFYLCASSGKETGISYEQYFGPGTRLTVT.

The chain joins TRBV28 to TRBJ1-1, with 8 bases aligning to TRBD1. The trim removed 3 bases at V and 0 bases at J, leaving 9 bases unmatched. CDR1 is MDHEN and CDR2 is SYDVKM in the germline V gene. The CDR3 is 17 amino acids. The DNA for the CDR3 is TGTGCCAGCAGTTTGCTAAGCAGGGGGCATATGAACACTGAAGCTTTCTTT. It yields the protein CASSLLSRGHMNTEAFF.

This sequence joins TRBV7-2 and TRBJ1-1; TRBD1 is a possible D gene (5 bases). With 0 bases removed from V and 3 bases from J, the gap between germline ends came to 11 bases. Germline values: CDR1 SGHTA, CDR2 FQGNSA. This CDR3 comprises 15 residues. CDR3 sequence: CASSLAWGGYTEAFF. CDR3 DNA: TGTGCCAGCAGCTTAGCGTGGGGGGGGTACACTGAAGCTTTCTTT.

The chain combines TRBV19 with TRBJ1-1; a possible D gene is TRBD1 (6 bases). V was clipped by 4 bases and J by 5 bases, with 14 bases between them. Germline V gene lookup returns CDR1 LNHDA and CDR2 SQIVND (reference sequence). This CDR3 has 14 residues. The CDR3 is CASSNWGGQTEAFF. As DNA, the CDR3 is TGTGCCAGTAGTAACTGGGGGGGGCAGACTGAAGCTTTCTTT. Variable domain in full (rest from reference TRBV19 and TRBJ1-1): DGGITQSPKYLFRKEGQNVTLSCEQNLNHDAMYWYRQDPGQGLRLIYYSQIVNDFQKGDIAEGYSVSREKKESFPLTVTSAQKNPTAFYLCASSNWGGQTEAFFGQGTRLTVV.

This chain joins TRBV19 and TRBJ1-5; D remains unclear. V was pared by 3 bases and J by 7 bases, with 16 bases between. CDR1 is LNHDA, CDR2 SQIVND, per germline (reference sequence). The length of the CDR3 is 15 residues. CDR3 amino acids: CASSIKAAGRQPQHF. CDR3 in DNA: TGTGCCAGTAGTATCAAAGCGGCCGGGAGGCAGCCCCAGCATTTT.

The chain links TRBV30 to TRBJ1-6; the D gene is possibly TRBD1 (5 bases). V lost 7 bases and J 4 bases, leaving 14 bases between the germline ends. Looked up from germline, CDR1 is GTSNPN and CDR2 is SVGIG (reference sequence). The CDR3 covers 14 residues. The CDR3: CASSRRGYNSPLHF. The CDR3 coding sequence is TGTGCCTCGTCCAGAAGGGGTTATAATTCACCCCTCCACTTT.

The J gene is TRBJ1-1, the V gene TRBV7-9; a possible D gene is TRBD1 (6 bases). V shed 3 bases and J shed 4 bases, with 9 bases lying between them. In germline, CDR1 is SEHNR, CDR2 FQNEAQ (reference sequence). There are 13 residues in the CDR3. CDR3 nucleotides: TGTGCCAGCAGCTTTGGGGGCACCACTGAAGCTTTCTTT. Its translation: CASSFGGTTEAFF. Combining the CDR3 with reference TRBV7-9 and TRBJ1-1 gives the whole variable domain DTGVSQNPRHKITKRGQNVTFRCDPISEHNRLYWYRQTLGQGPEFLTYFQNEAQLEKSRLLSDRFSAERPKGSFSTLEIQRTEQGDSAMYLCASSFGGTTEAFFGQGTRLTVV.

This clone was picked up one time. This chain links TRBV9 with TRBJ1-1; D unclear. The germline CDR1 and CDR2 sequences are SGDLS and YYNGEE. The CDR3 contains 13 residues. The V gene lost 7 bases and the J gene lost 4 bases, with 14 bases spanning the gap. The CDR3 nucleotides read TGTGCCAGCGGGAGGGATCTTGGCACTGAAGCTTTCTTT. Encoded protein: CASGRDLGTEAFF.

The chain is built from TRBV7-2 and TRBJ1-5, with 7 bases matching TRBD1. The CDR3 has 13 amino acids. Germline CDR1 reads SGHTA; CDR2 reads FQGNSA. Losses at the gene ends were 4 bases for V and 7 bases for J; bases not matched to a gene: 4. The CDR3: CASSSDRWQPQHF. For the CDR3, the DNA is TGTGCCAGCAGCTCGGACAGGTGGCAGCCCCAGCATTTT.

The rearrangement joins TRBV6-1 to TRBJ1-6, with TRBD1 identical over 9 bases. The CDR3 totals 16 residues. V gave up 0 bases and J gave up 13 bases; unmatched junction bases: 10. The V gene's germline CDR1 is MNHNS and CDR2 SASEGT. This CDR3 reads CASSEAWDRELDPLHF. For the CDR3, the DNA is TGTGCCAGCAGTGAAGCTTGGGACAGGGAATTAGATCCCCTCCACTTT.

This chain connects TRBV5-8 to TRBJ1-2; TRBD1 is a possible D gene (6 bases). Germline V gene data show CDR1 as SGHTS and CDR2 as YDEGEE. CDR3 size: 13 residues. V gave up 0 bases and J gave up 6 bases, with 9 bases separating them. The CDR3 loop reads CASSLARTDGYTF. The DNA for the CDR3 is TGTGCCAGCAGCTTGGCCAGGACAGATGGCTACACCTTC.

This clone was picked up a small number of times. The rearrangement joins TRBV6-5 to TRBJ2-5; TRBD2 might be the D (5 bases). Trimming took 7 bases from V and 2 from J, leaving 14 bases between them. Germline values: CDR1 MNHEY, CDR2 SVGAGI. The CDR3 contains 14 residues. In DNA form, the CDR3 reads TGTGCCAGCACTCGAGACTATATTCAAGAGACCCAGTACTTC. Protein: CASTRDYIQETQYF.

The chain recombines TRBV4-1 with TRBJ1-5; 7 nucleotides match TRBD1. Germline V lookup: CDR1 MGHRA, CDR2 YSYEKL. The CDR3 is 15 residues long. V shed 5 bases, J shed 6 bases, and the junction held 10 bases outside the gene matches. CDR3 bases: TGCGCCAGCAGCACGGCTCGACAGGGAGGTCAGCCCCAGCATTTT. Translated: CASSTARQGGQPQHF.

This clone was picked up a small number of times. The V gene is TRBV28, the J gene TRBJ1-2; D remains unclear. CDR3 length: 12 amino acids. The germline V and J ends were trimmed by 3 bases and 8 bases, with 10 bases remaining between them. Germline-derived CDR1 and CDR2 are MDHEN and SYDVKM. The CDR3 sequence: CASSFSLRGYTF. The CDR3 DNA reads TGTGCCAGCAGTTTCTCCCTGAGAGGCTACACCTTC.

The rearrangement uses TRBV9 and TRBJ2-7; maybe TRBD2 (5 bases). This CDR3 is built from 13 residues. Germline V gene data show CDR1 as SGDLS and CDR2 as YYNGEE. The V end was cut by 4 bases, the J end by 6 bases, with 14 bases between. The CDR3 DNA is TGTGCCAGCAGCCCGCAAATTGCGGGCGAGCAGTACTTC. This encodes CASSPQIAGEQYF.

This clone was seen a few times. This chain connects TRBV6-5 to TRBJ1-3, with no clear D. The CDR3 has 15 amino acids. V was pared by 6 bases and J by 0 bases, with 12 bases between. The germline V gene has CDR1 MNHEY and CDR2 SVGAGI. The CDR3: CASRLLMSSGNTIYF. For the CDR3, the DNA is TGTGCCAGCAGATTACTGATGAGCTCTGGAAACACCATATATTTT.

This sequence joins TRBV4-2 and TRBJ2-2; a weak D match, TRBD1 (6 bases). The CDR3 totals 15 residues. Germline lookup yields CDR1 LGHNA and CDR2 YNFKEQ. V was trimmed by 4 bases and J by 1 base, leaving 10 bases between them. CDR3 in amino acids: CASSPGHLNTGELFF. The CDR3 region has the DNA TGTGCCAGCAGCCCGGGACACTTGAACACCGGGGAGCTGTTTTTT.

This clone was observed at least ten times. This chain links TRBV4-3 with TRBJ1-2; 8 nucleotides line up with TRBD1. V shed 4 bases, J shed 4 bases, and the junction held 5 bases outside the gene matches. The length of the CDR3 is 14 residues. Germline CDR1 reads LGHNA; CDR2 reads YSLEER. This CDR3 reads CASSPRTGTYGYTF. The CDR3 DNA is TGCGCCAGCAGCCCGCGGACAGGGACCTATGGCTACACCTTC.

This clone was detected once. The chain employs TRBV19 and TRBJ1-2, with D uncertain. CDR3 length: 13 residues. V shed 4 bases and J shed 4 bases, with 10 bases lying between them. The V gene's germline CDR1 is LNHDA and CDR2 SQIVND (reference sequence). CDR3 nucleotide sequence: TGTGCCAGTAGTAGCCAGGCCGGCTATGGCTACACCTTC. Translated: CASSSQAGYGYTF.

The count of this clone is one. The chain employs TRBV10-3 and TRBJ1-4; TRBD1 matches at 8 bases. CDR3 length: 18 residues. The ends lost 0 bases at V and 7 bases at J; junction bases unmatched: 13. Germline CDR1 is ENHRY and CDR2 is SYGVKD. The CDR3 DNA follows: TGTGCCATCAGTGAGTCGAGTCAGGGGGCGCAAGACGCTGAAAAACTGTTTTTT. Residues: CAISESSQGAQDAEKLFF.

The gene calls are TRBV19 and TRBJ2-2, with D possibly TRBD1 on 5 matching bases. This CDR3 is 14 amino acids long. Germline values: CDR1 LNHDA, CDR2 SQIVND (reference sequence). Trimming cost V 8 bases and J 4 bases, with 14 bases left between them. CDR3 protein: CASSVTGSTGELFF. In DNA form, the CDR3 reads TGTGCCAGTTCCGTCACAGGTTCCACCGGGGAGCTGTTTTTT.

V gene TRBV6-6 combines with J gene TRBJ2-7, with 9 positions matching TRBD1. The CDR3 runs to 15 residues. Germline loops: CDR1 MNHNY, CDR2 SVGAGI (reference sequence). V was pared by 6 bases and J by 1 base, with 7 bases of the junction left unmatched. The CDR3 sequence: CASRRTGDSSYEQYF. DNA for the CDR3: TGTGCCAGCAGACGGACAGGGGATAGTTCCTACGAGCAGTACTTC.

The rearrangement links TRBV6-5 to TRBJ1-1; 7 nucleotides line up with TRBD1. Looked up from germline, CDR1 is MNHEY and CDR2 is SVGAGI. The CDR3 extends over 14 amino acids. Trimming cost V 1 base and J 4 bases; bases outside gene matches: 3. The CDR3 loop is CASSYLTGSTEAFF. CDR3 coding DNA: TGTGCCAGCAGTTACTTGACAGGGAGCACTGAAGCTTTCTTT.

This clone was observed once. The V and J genes are TRBV6-5 and TRBJ2-1; 7 positions agree with TRBD1. Trimming removed 6 bases from V and 4 bases from J; junction bases left unmatched: 3. Looked up from germline, CDR1 is MNHEY and CDR2 is SVGAGI. The CDR3 is made up of 13 amino acids. Written as DNA, the CDR3 is TGTGCCAGCAGGGACAGGATTTACAATGAGCAGTTCTTC. Protein: CASRDRIYNEQFF.